The rows below give T cell receptor beta chains drawn from one sample of a study of blood T cells in healthy people across ages. TCRdb fed the 5' RACE reads into MiXCR, producing one record per CDR3 protein. The data hold about 1.7 million distinct CDR3 sequences, with about 30% observed a single time. The specimen sequenced was blood. Receptor source: a woman younger than 45 in good health. Each CDR3 is given with its conserved first and last residue. Fields, in order: clone size, J gene, D gene, V gene, CDR3 protein, CDR3 DNA. The D gene is left open where the match is weak. Size is stated for part of the rows, as once, few or many counts, or as a class when the clone is expanded.

clone size: few
J gene: TRBJ2-2
D gene: TRBD1
V gene: TRBV28
CDR3 protein: CASSGQGTAYGELFF
CDR3 DNA: TGTGCCAGCAGCGGACAGGGGACGGCTTACGGGGAGCTGTTTTTT

clone size: NA
J gene: TRBJ2-1
D gene: NA
V gene: TRBV5-1
CDR3 protein: CASTLSTGGPNEQFF
CDR3 DNA: TGCGCCAGCACCCTTTCGACCGGGGGGCCCAATGAGCAGTTCTTC

clone size: NA
J gene: TRBJ2-5
D gene: TRBD2
V gene: TRBV7-9
CDR3 protein: CASSYGGEGQYF
CDR3 DNA: TGTGCCAGCAGCTACGGCGGGGAGGGCCAGTACTTC

clone size: NA
J gene: TRBJ2-7
D gene: TRBD2
V gene: TRBV20-1
CDR3 protein: CSARITGLAGGNSYEQYF
CDR3 DNA: TGCAGTGCTAGAATCACGGGCCTAGCGGGGGGCAACTCCTACGAGCAGTACTTC

clone size: many
J gene: TRBJ2-4
D gene: NA
V gene: TRBV29-1
CDR3 protein: CSVEGHANLAKNIQYF
CDR3 DNA: TGCAGCGTTGAAGGTCATGCCAATCTAGCCAAAAACATTCAGTACTTC

clone size: NA
J gene: TRBJ1-6
D gene: NA
V gene: TRBV6-4
CDR3 protein: CASSDSMGTNSPLHF
CDR3 DNA: TGTGCCAGCAGTGACTCCATGGGTACGAATTCACCCCTCCACTTT

clone size: few
J gene: TRBJ2-5
D gene: NA
V gene: TRBV20-1
CDR3 protein: CSARASAGPGFQTQYF
CDR3 DNA: TGCAGTGCTAGGGCCTCTGCTGGCCCCGGGTTCCAGACCCAGTACTTC

clone size: NA
J gene: TRBJ2-1
D gene: TRBD2
V gene: TRBV9
CDR3 protein: CASSVDGTSGGINEQFF
CDR3 DNA: TGTGCCAGCAGCGTAGATGGGACTAGCGGGGGGATAAATGAGCAGTTCTTC

clone size: NA
J gene: TRBJ2-5
D gene: TRBD1
V gene: TRBV3-1
CDR3 protein: CTSTFGTGSETQYF
CDR3 DNA: TGTACCAGCACCTTTGGGACAGGGAGTGAGACCCAGTACTTC

clone size: NA
J gene: TRBJ2-2
D gene: NA
V gene: TRBV27
CDR3 protein: CASSSQGPDTGELFF
CDR3 DNA: TGTGCCAGCAGTTCACAGGGCCCCGATACCGGGGAGCTGTTTTTT

clone size: few
J gene: TRBJ2-7
D gene: TRBD2
V gene: TRBV30
CDR3 protein: CAWSKREGEQYF
CDR3 DNA: TGTGCCTGGAGTAAAAGGGAGGGCGAGCAGTACTTC

clone size: NA
J gene: TRBJ1-5
D gene: NA
V gene: TRBV12-3/TRBV12-4
CDR3 protein: CAGSSRRLYSNQPQHF
CDR3 DNA: TGTGCCGGCAGTTCGCGTAGGCTCTATAGCAATCAGCCCCAGCATTTT

clone size: NA
J gene: TRBJ1-2
D gene: NA
V gene: TRBV12-3/TRBV12-4
CDR3 protein: CASSFGTFYGYTF
CDR3 DNA: TGTGCCAGCAGTTTCGGGACTTTCTATGGCTACACCTTC

clone size: NA
J gene: TRBJ2-2
D gene: NA
V gene: TRBV7-3
CDR3 protein: CASSKTGLNTGELFF
CDR3 DNA: TGTGCCAGCAGCAAAACAGGACTTAACACCGGGGAGCTGTTTTTT

clone size: many
J gene: TRBJ2-7
D gene: NA
V gene: TRBV12-5
CDR3 protein: CASGLLTGSYEQYF
CDR3 DNA: TGTGCTAGTGGTTTGTTAACCGGGTCCTACGAGCAGTACTTC

clone size: NA
J gene: TRBJ2-2
D gene: NA
V gene: TRBV4-2
CDR3 protein: CASKQGSGELFF
CDR3 DNA: TGTGCCAGCAAGCAGGGTTCCGGGGAGCTGTTTTTT

clone size: few
J gene: TRBJ1-2
D gene: NA
V gene: TRBV5-6
CDR3 protein: CASSSRPGSGYTF
CDR3 DNA: TGTGCCAGCAGCTCGCGTCCAGGGAGTGGCTACACCTTC

clone size: NA
J gene: TRBJ2-1
D gene: TRBD2
V gene: TRBV5-1
CDR3 protein: CASSGGTSGDPEQFF
CDR3 DNA: TGCGCCAGCAGCGGCGGGACTAGCGGGGATCCTGAGCAGTTCTTC

clone size: many
J gene: TRBJ2-5
D gene: TRBD2
V gene: TRBV7-9
CDR3 protein: CASKRASGGPQETQYF
CDR3 DNA: TGTGCCAGCAAGAGGGCTAGCGGAGGCCCCCAAGAGACCCAGTACTTC

clone size: NA
J gene: TRBJ2-7
D gene: NA
V gene: TRBV3-1
CDR3 protein: CASSQEVGQGAGEQYF
CDR3 DNA: TGTGCCAGCAGCCAAGAGGTCGGGCAGGGAGCGGGCGAGCAGTACTTC

clone size: NA
J gene: TRBJ2-7
D gene: NA
V gene: TRBV5-1
CDR3 protein: CASSLELNSYEQYF
CDR3 DNA: TGCGCCAGCAGCTTGGAACTCAACTCCTACGAGCAGTACTTC

clone size: many
J gene: TRBJ2-7
D gene: NA
V gene: TRBV6-2/TRBV6-3
CDR3 protein: CASSLLRTEPYEQYF
CDR3 DNA: TGTGCCAGCAGTTTACTTCGGACTGAGCCCTACGAGCAGTACTTC

clone size: NA
J gene: TRBJ1-4
D gene: NA
V gene: TRBV20-1
CDR3 protein: CSARVTSGNEKLFF
CDR3 DNA: TGCAGTGCTAGAGTAACGAGCGGTAATGAAAAACTGTTTTTT

clone size: NA
J gene: TRBJ1-2
D gene: NA
V gene: TRBV7-9
CDR3 protein: CASSLPGRRYGYTF
CDR3 DNA: TGTGCCAGCAGCTTACCGGGACGTCGCTATGGCTACACCTTC

clone size: NA
J gene: TRBJ2-7
D gene: TRBD1
V gene: TRBV5-1
CDR3 protein: CASSRTTLLTGVNEQYF
CDR3 DNA: TGCGCCAGCAGCAGAACCACCCTACTGACAGGGGTAAACGAGCAGTACTTC

clone size: NA
J gene: TRBJ2-3
D gene: NA
V gene: TRBV24-1
CDR3 protein: CATSDFGAGRADTQYF
CDR3 DNA: TGTGCCACCAGTGATTTCGGGGCAGGCCGTGCAGATACGCAGTATTTT

clone size: NA
J gene: TRBJ1-5
D gene: TRBD1
V gene: TRBV7-9
CDR3 protein: CASSSQGAMGNQPQHF
CDR3 DNA: TGTGCCAGCAGCTCCCAGGGGGCTATGGGCAATCAGCCCCAGCATTTT

clone size: once
J gene: TRBJ1-1
D gene: NA
V gene: TRBV18
CDR3 protein: CASSTYQPTGNTEAFF
CDR3 DNA: TGTGCCAGCTCCACCTACCAACCCACAGGGAACACTGAAGCTTTCTTT

clone size: NA
J gene: TRBJ1-2
D gene: NA
V gene: TRBV6-5
CDR3 protein: CASTFSGTGNYGYTF
CDR3 DNA: TGTGCCAGCACATTCTCAGGGACGGGGAACTATGGCTACACCTTC

clone size: NA
J gene: TRBJ1-2
D gene: TRBD1
V gene: TRBV20-1
CDR3 protein: CSAPSGGQNYGFTF
CDR3 DNA: TGCAGTGCCCCTTCCGGGGGACAGAACTATGGCTTCACCTTC

clone size: NA
J gene: TRBJ1-5
D gene: NA
V gene: TRBV15
CDR3 protein: CATSREDGLLNQPQHF
CDR3 DNA: TGTGCCACCAGCAGAGAGGACGGACTACTCAATCAGCCCCAGCATTTT

clone size: few
J gene: TRBJ1-5
D gene: TRBD1
V gene: TRBV15
CDR3 protein: CATSSSSGRGRNQPQHF
CDR3 DNA: TGTGCCACCAGCTCCTCCTCGGGGAGGGGGCGCAATCAGCCCCAGCATTTT

clone size: few
J gene: TRBJ1-2
D gene: NA
V gene: TRBV4-1
CDR3 protein: CASSLNGGSGYTF
CDR3 DNA: TGCGCCAGCAGCCTGAATGGCGGATCTGGCTACACCTTC

clone size: few
J gene: TRBJ1-2
D gene: NA
V gene: TRBV29-1
CDR3 protein: CSVEGRDGAPNYGYTF
CDR3 DNA: TGCAGCGTTGAAGGCCGGGACGGGGCCCCCAACTATGGCTACACCTTC

clone size: NA
J gene: TRBJ2-2
D gene: TRBD2
V gene: TRBV6-5
CDR3 protein: CASRLPGLAGAGELFF
CDR3 DNA: TGTGCCAGCAGACTACCGGGACTAGCGGGAGCCGGGGAGCTGTTTTTT

clone size: many
J gene: TRBJ1-2
D gene: NA
V gene: TRBV7-9
CDR3 protein: CASSFQSDYGYTF
CDR3 DNA: TGTGCCAGCAGCTTTCAGTCGGACTATGGCTACACCTTC

clone size: few
J gene: TRBJ1-2
D gene: TRBD1
V gene: TRBV5-1
CDR3 protein: CASSLYRGQGYTF
CDR3 DNA: TGCGCCAGCAGCCTATACAGGGGGCAAGGCTACACCTTC

clone size: NA
J gene: TRBJ2-1
D gene: NA
V gene: TRBV6-5
CDR3 protein: CTSSGQGPSYNEQFF
CDR3 DNA: TGTACCAGCAGTGGGCAGGGTCCCTCCTACAATGAGCAGTTCTTC

clone size: NA
J gene: TRBJ2-5
D gene: NA
V gene: TRBV28
CDR3 protein: CASSAQFRETQYF
CDR3 DNA: TGTGCCAGCAGTGCCCAATTCCGGGAGACCCAGTACTTC

clone size: NA
J gene: TRBJ1-6
D gene: NA
V gene: TRBV12-3/TRBV12-4
CDR3 protein: CASGGARNSPLHF
CDR3 DNA: TGTGCCAGCGGAGGGGCGCGGAATTCACCCCTCCACTTT

clone size: few
J gene: TRBJ2-7
D gene: TRBD1
V gene: TRBV30
CDR3 protein: CASNPGTGAYEQYF
CDR3 DNA: TGTGCCTCTAACCCCGGGACAGGAGCCTACGAGCAGTACTTC

clone size: few
J gene: TRBJ1-1
D gene: TRBD1
V gene: TRBV4-3
CDR3 protein: CASSQERGQVNTEAFF
CDR3 DNA: TGCGCCAGCAGCCAAGAAAGGGGACAGGTGAACACTGAAGCTTTCTTT